These 12 T cell receptor beta chains came from one sample sequenced in a study of spatial heterogeneity in lung cancer. TCRdb processed the 5' RACE reads anew with MiXCR; each CDR3 protein has one entry. The table includes under 150,000 distinct CDR3 sequences, about 12% detected once. Time point meaning: blood at routine non-recurrence follow-up after resection. Whole RNA from tumor, nontumor lung or frozen PBMC was sequenced unsorted. This specimen was PBMCs, taken at follow-up. The receptors were sampled from a male donor with early-stage non-small cell lung cancer.

The table lists this clonotype with many counts. The chain combines TRBV29-1 with TRBJ1-5; a weak D match, TRBD1 (5 bases). V dropped 4 bases and J dropped 2 bases, with 12 bases sitting between them. Per the germline V gene, CDR1 is SQVTM and CDR2 is ANQGSEA. There are 14 residues in the CDR3. The CDR3, as DNA: TGCAGCGTTGTGGCGGACAATGGCAATCAGCCCCAGCATTTT. As protein: CSVVADNGNQPQHF.

This clonotype was counted at least ten times. The chain combines TRBV6-6 with TRBJ2-2; weak D call: TRBD2 (5 bases). Germline lookup yields CDR1 MNHNY and CDR2 SVGAGI (reference sequence). The CDR3 is made up of 13 amino acids. V lost 7 bases and J lost 7, with 13 bases in between. CDR3 region: CASIKGRGGELFF. CDR3 coding DNA: TGTGCCAGCATCAAGGGCCGGGGCGGGGAGCTGTTTTTT.

For this clonotype: A junction end diverges from the germline sequence, so it may reflect a read error. The rearrangement uses TRBV11-2 and TRBJ2-1, with TRBD2 as a possible D gene (5 bases). The CDR3 extends over 14 amino acids. The germline CDR1 and CDR2 sequences are SGHAT and FQNNGV. The DNA for the CDR3 is TGTGTCAGCAGCTGGGGAGTTAGCAGCAATGAGCAGTTCTTC. The encoded protein is CVSSWGVSSNEQFF.

The J gene is TRBJ1-2, the V gene TRBV24-1, with 7 nucleotides matching TRBD1. The CDR3 loop spans 14 amino acids. V lost 7 bases to trimming and J lost 3 bases; unmatched junction nucleotides: 7. CDR1 is KGHDR and CDR2 is SFDVKD in the germline V gene. CDR3 DNA sequence: TGTGCCACCAGCCTCAGCGACAGGGACTATGGCTACACCTTC. This sequence encodes CATSLSDRDYGYTF.

This clonotype was picked up a small number of times. This rearrangement joins TRBV6-1 to TRBJ1-1, with TRBD1 matching over 12 bases. CDR1 MNHNS and CDR2 SASEGT come from the germline V gene. The CDR3 totals 17 residues. The junction had 3 bases not matched to a gene; V was cut back by 1 base and J by 0 bases. CDR3 sequence: CASSEGDRGRMNTEAFF. CDR3 coding DNA: TGTGCCAGCAGTGAAGGGGACAGGGGGCGGATGAACACTGAAGCTTTCTTT.

This clonotype was recorded many times. J is TRBJ2-3 and V is TRBV24-1; no clear D gene. This CDR3 is 14 amino acids long. Trimming removed 5 bases from V and 2 bases from J, with 10 bases in between. In germline, CDR1 is KGHDR, CDR2 SFDVKD. The CDR3 sequence: CATSAPTHTDTQYF. CDR3 in DNA: TGTGCCACCAGTGCCCCGACACACACAGATACGCAGTATTTT.

The chain joins TRBV29-1 to TRBJ2-7, with a weak D call TRBD1 (5 bases). Per the germline V gene, CDR1 is SQVTM and CDR2 is ANQGSEA. V gave up 5 bases and J gave up 6 bases, with 11 bases separating them. The CDR3 is made up of 11 amino acids. As DNA, the CDR3 is TGCAGCGTTACCAGGGATCGCGAGCAGTACTTC. Residues: CSVTRDREQYF.

CDR3 in amino acids: CASSLQTSGGATDTQYF. In nucleotides, the CDR3 is TGTGCCAGCAGCCTTCAGACTAGCGGGGGGGCAACAGATACGCAGTATTTT. The chain couples TRBV3-1 to TRBJ2-3; TRBD2 aligns across 14 bases. V lost 4 bases and J lost 3; bases outside the gene matches: 6. The germline CDR1 and CDR2 sequences are LGHDT and YNNKEL (reference sequence). This CDR3 is built from 17 residues.

In this sample, this clonotype turned up a few times. The chain joins TRBV10-1 to TRBJ1-1; no reliable D call. With 10 bases removed from V and 1 base from J, the gap between germline ends came to 13 bases. Germline-derived CDR1 and CDR2 are WNHNN and SYGVQD (reference sequence). The CDR3 totals 13 residues. The CDR3 coding sequence is TGCGCCACACGCTTGGGTTCGAACACTGAAGCTTTCTTT. Translated, it gives CATRLGSNTEAFF.

This clonotype was recorded a few times. This chain connects TRBV4-1 to TRBJ2-5, with D maybe TRBD2 (5 bases). Germline CDR1 reads MGHRA; CDR2 reads YSYEKL. V lost 4 bases and J lost 5, with 14 bases in between. The CDR3 sequence is 14 residues long. The CDR3 sequence: CASSLEVAGETQYF. The CDR3 coding sequence is TGCGCCAGCAGCCTTGAAGTTGCGGGTGAGACCCAGTACTTC.

The V call is TRBV2, the J call TRBJ2-7, with D possibly TRBD2 on 5 matching bases. Germline assignment: CDR1 SNHLY and CDR2 FYNNEI. The ends were cut back, 5 bases at V and 6 bases at J, with 14 bases in the middle. This CDR3 is 13 amino acids long. This CDR3 reads CASSWIGSSEQYF. CDR3 sequence (DNA): TGTGCCAGCAGTTGGATAGGGAGTTCCGAGCAGTACTTC.

The chain is built from TRBV5-6 and TRBJ1-4, with D possibly TRBD1 on 5 matching bases. The V end was cut by 4 bases, the J end by 5 bases, with 9 bases between. This CDR3 contains 13 residues. Per the germline V gene, CDR1 is SGHDT and CDR2 is YYEEEE. The CDR3 coding sequence is TGTGCCAGCAGCCGCAGGGAAAATGAAAAACTGTTTTTT. Translating it yields CASSRRENEKLFF.